The 24 T cell receptor beta chains given below trace back to one sample, sequenced in a study of beta chain features in type 1 diabetes listed by TCRdb under 2018. The paper's findings and limits, for the study overall: A moderate but significant shortening of TCRB CDR3 length was observed in type 1 diabetes patients in all four CD4+ subsets.

These receptors' targets are unknown. Library generation was performed with the immunoSEQ multiplex PCR assay. All of the isolated RNA was reverse transcribed with the High Capacity cDNA Reverse Transcription Kit, so expressed TCRB transcripts were sequenced. TCRdb took this table from immuneACCESS and kept in-frame rearrangements with V and J called. Such tables lack part of the clones; where checked against another copy, unresolved V genes explain under half of the gap, and the rest is unexplained. This sample holds some 170,000 clones; 63% were observed only once. The biggest ten clones account for around 0.08% of the sample. Specimen: naive CD4+ T cells from blood. The intended sense of this specimen's cell subset or site label: true naive CD4+ T cells. These receptors were obtained from a man in his thirties or forties with type 1 diabetes.

The CDR3 loop is CASSHIGGNQPQHF. CDR3 DNA: TGCGCCAGCAGCCACATAGGGGGCAATCAGCCCCAGCATTTT. This chain joins TRBV4-3 and TRBJ1-5, with D tentatively TRBD1 (5 bases). Germline values: CDR1 LGHNA, CDR2 YSLEER. V was clipped by 3 bases and J by 2 bases, with 8 bases between them. The CDR3 length is 14 residues.

As for this clone: Other nucleotide sequences in the sample specify the same CDR3. The chain combines TRBV7-2 with TRBJ2-5, with D uncertain. Germline V CDR1 and CDR2: SGHTA, FQGNSA. Trimming removed 1 base at V and 5 bases at J, with 5 bases between. The CDR3 consists of 12 residues. CDR3 DNA sequence: TGTGCCAGCAGCTTAGACTGGGAGACCCAGTACTTC. Its translation: CASSLDWETQYF.

The V gene is TRBV9, the J gene TRBJ1-4, with D perhaps TRBD1 (6 bases). This CDR3 region has 15 residues. V lost 5 bases, J lost 3 bases, and 14 bases lay in between. The germline V gene encodes CDR1 SGDLS and CDR2 YYNGEE. CDR3 nucleotide sequence: TGTGCCAGCAGTGCCCTAGGGGGTCCTAATGAAAAACTGTTTTTT. As protein: CASSALGGPNEKLFF.

This chain connects TRBV30 to TRBJ2-5; 8 bases align to TRBD1. Germline-derived CDR1 and CDR2 are GTSNPN and SVGIG (reference sequence). The junction had 12 bases not matched to a gene; V was cut back by 4 bases and J by 2 bases. The CDR3 sequence is 16 residues long. CDR3 in DNA: TGTGCCTGGACCAGAGCAGGGGGCAGAAGGCAAGAGACCCAGTACTTC. This translates into CAWTRAGGRRQETQYF.

The chain combines TRBV9 with TRBJ2-7; 7 bases fit TRBD1. Germline V gene sequence: CDR1 SGDLS, CDR2 YYNGEE. The CDR3 is 14 residues long. Germline trimming cut 4 bases from V and 5 bases from J; bases unmatched to any gene: 9. The CDR3 coding sequence is TGTGCCAGCAGCTCCTCGACAGGGCGGCACGAGCAGTACTTC. This sequence encodes CASSSSTGRHEQYF.

There are a few counts of this clone. This chain joins TRBV7-2 and TRBJ2-5; no reliable D call. Looked up from germline, CDR1 is SGHTA and CDR2 is FQGNSA. Trimming stripped 3 bases from V and 0 bases from J, with 11 bases between. This CDR3 comprises 15 residues. The CDR3 nucleotides read TGTGCCAGCAGCTTTAGAGCTGCGTACCAAGAGACCCAGTACTTC. This sequence encodes CASSFRAAYQETQYF.

This clone appeared once. J is TRBJ2-5 and V is TRBV7-9, with D maybe TRBD2 (6 bases). Deletions cut 5 bases from V and 0 bases from J, with 16 bases between. This CDR3 comprises 16 residues. The germline V gene encodes CDR1 SEHNR and CDR2 FQNEAQ (reference sequence). Here the CDR3 DNA reads TGTGCCAGCAGCCCTTATTCCGCGGGGAACCAAGAGACCCAGTACTTC. It codes for CASSPYSAGNQETQYF.

This clone was detected a few times. The genes are TRBV4-1 and TRBJ2-7, with a possible D match to TRBD1 (6 bases). The germline V and J ends were trimmed by 0 bases and 2 bases, with 17 bases remaining between them. Germline V lookup: CDR1 MGHRA, CDR2 YSYEKL. This CDR3 contains 17 residues. This CDR3 reads CASSQDRTVGTTYEQYF. DNA of the CDR3: TGCGCCAGCAGCCAAGATAGGACTGTCGGGACAACCTACGAGCAGTACTTC.

This chain links TRBV23-1 with TRBJ2-7; D not resolved. TRBV23-1 falls under the ORF class, with uncertain function. There are 11 residues in the CDR3. The ends were cut back, 8 bases at V and 3 bases at J, with 8 bases in the middle. The CDR3 loop reads CASGGIYEQYF. Here the CDR3 DNA reads TGCGCCAGCGGCGGAATCTACGAGCAGTACTTC.

For this clone: The sample contains more than one DNA sequence encoding this CDR3. CDR3 protein: CAWSVSSNQPQHF. The CDR3 DNA is TGTGCCTGGAGTGTTAGTAGCAATCAGCCCCAGCATTTT. The chain is built from TRBV30 and TRBJ1-5; no definite D call. The CDR3 runs to 13 residues. In germline, CDR1 is GTSNPN, CDR2 SVGIG (reference sequence). Trimming shortened V by 0 bases and J by 0 bases, and 3 bases separated the two germline ends. Drawing the rest from reference TRBV30 and TRBJ1-5, the complete variable domain is SQTIHQWPATLVQPVGSPLSLECTVEGTSNPNLYWYRQAAGRGLQLLFYSVGIGQISSEVPQNLSASRPQDRQFILSSKKLLLSDSGFYLCAWSVSSNQPQHFGDGTRLSIL.

In its sample, this clone was seen a few times. The rearrangement joins TRBV28 to TRBJ2-6; D is ambiguous. Trimming took 6 bases from V and 0 from J, leaving 6 bases between them. The CDR3 contains 14 residues. The germline CDR1 and CDR2 sequences are MDHEN and SYDVKM. CDR3 DNA sequence: TGTGCCAGCAGGATCAGCTCTGGGGCCAACGTCCTGACTTTC. Protein product: CASRISSGANVLTF.

This chain uses TRBV2 with TRBJ2-5; D may be TRBD2 (5 bases). CDR3 size: 12 residues. V was pared by 8 bases and J by 5 bases, with 12 bases between. CDR1 and CDR2 from the germline V gene are SNHLY and FYNNEI. DNA for the CDR3: TGTGCCAGCCAGAGGGCGAAGGAGACCCAGTACTTC. Translating it yields CASQRAKETQYF.

CDR3 amino acids: CAISYSGQGVDEQFF. The CDR3 nucleotides are TGTGCCATCAGTTACAGCGGACAGGGGGTAGATGAGCAGTTCTTC. The chain combines TRBV10-3 with TRBJ2-1; 10 nucleotides line up with TRBD1. V lost 5 bases to trimming and J lost 8 bases; unmatched junction nucleotides: 9. The CDR3 is 15 residues long. CDR1 is ENHRY, CDR2 SYGVKD, per germline.

The V call is TRBV11-2, the J call TRBJ2-1, with 7 bases aligning to TRBD2. Germline lookup yields CDR1 SGHAT and CDR2 FQNNGV. The CDR3 length is 12 residues. Trimming removed 5 bases from V and 9 bases from J; junction bases left unmatched: 4. The CDR3 DNA sequence: TGTGCCAGCAGCCCGACTAGCAGTGAGCAGTTCTTC. Amino acid sequence: CASSPTSSEQFF.

In its sample, this clone was seen a few times. Mismatch with germline at one junction end may stem from a read error. The chain is built from TRBV30 and TRBJ2-5; D gene ambiguous. The CDR3 is made up of 12 amino acids. Germline-derived CDR1 and CDR2 are GTSNPN and SVGIG (reference sequence). The CDR3 nucleotides read TGTGCCTGGAGTATTACACAAGAGAGCCAGTACTTC. This encodes CAWSITQESQYF.

The chain employs TRBV4-3 and TRBJ1-2; tentatively, D is TRBD1 (5 bases). Trimming left V 0 bases short and J 6 bases short, with 11 bases between. This CDR3 contains 14 residues. The germline V gene encodes CDR1 LGHNA and CDR2 YSLEER. The CDR3 DNA sequence: TGCGCCAGCAGCCAAGACAGGGCCTCGGATGGCTACACCTTC. Translated, it gives CASSQDRASDGYTF.

The chain recombines TRBV7-2 with TRBJ2-4, with TRBD1 matching over 10 bases. Germline assignment: CDR1 SGHTA and CDR2 FQGNSA. V shed 4 bases and J 6 bases; nucleotides not matched to a gene: 15. The CDR3 loop spans 18 amino acids. The CDR3 DNA sequence: TGTGCCAGCAGCTGGCCGACGGGACAGGGGCCCCTTGGAAACATTCAGTACTTC. Protein product: CASSWPTGQGPLGNIQYF.

This clone was recorded only once. CDR3 coding DNA: TGTGCCTCGGGACAGGGACGTGTCGCGAACACTGAAGCTTTCTTT. Its protein is CASGQGRVANTEAFF. The chain recombines TRBV30 with TRBJ1-1; TRBD1 matches 9 bases. This CDR3 comprises 15 residues. CDR1 and CDR2 (germline): GTSNPN, SVGIG (reference sequence). After removal of 7 bases from V and 1 base from J, the junction contained 10 bases not matched to a gene. Complete variable domain (other parts from reference TRBV30 and TRBJ1-1): SQTIHQWPATLVQPVGSPLSLECTVEGTSNPNLYWYRQAAGRGLQLLFYSVGIGQISSEVPQNLSASRPQDRQFILSSKKLLLSDSGFYLCASGQGRVANTEAFFGQGTRLTVV.

V usage is TRBV30 and J usage is TRBJ1-3; a possible D gene is TRBD1 (6 bases). Germline V CDR1 and CDR2: GTSNPN, SVGIG (reference sequence). With 4 bases removed from V and 2 bases from J, the gap between germline ends came to 12 bases. CDR3 length: 14 amino acids. The CDR3 region has the DNA TGTGCCTGGACCCCGACAGGAGCTGGAAACACCATATATTTT. Protein sequence: CAWTPTGAGNTIYF.

V usage is TRBV5-4 and J usage is TRBJ2-5, with D uncertain. V was cut by 0 bases and J by 1 base, with 10 bases left in between. The CDR3 length is 15 residues. Germline V lookup: CDR1 SGHNT, CDR2 YYREEE (reference sequence). The CDR3 loop reads CASSLAPGRQETQYF. CDR3 bases: TGTGCCAGCAGCTTGGCCCCGGGCCGCCAAGAGACCCAGTACTTC.

The rearrangement uses TRBV30 and TRBJ2-1; 7 positions match TRBD1. The V segment lost 8 bases and the J segment 6 bases; nucleotides outside the gene matches: 13. CDR3 length: 14 amino acids. From germline, CDR1 is GTSNPN and CDR2 SVGIG (reference sequence). CDR3 nucleotide sequence: TGTGCCGGGGCCGGACAGGCGGGTTTCAATGAGCAGTTCTTC. It yields the protein CAGAGQAGFNEQFF.

The V gene is TRBV5-1, the J gene TRBJ2-7, with 9 bases lining up with TRBD1. In germline, CDR1 is SGHRS, CDR2 YFSETQ. V lost 0 bases to trimming and J lost 3 bases; unmatched junction nucleotides: 4. The CDR3 covers 15 residues. This CDR3 is CASSLGQGVLYEQYF. The CDR3 region has the DNA TGCGCCAGCAGCTTGGGACAGGGGGTCCTCTACGAGCAGTACTTC.

This chain uses TRBV29-1 with TRBJ2-5; D unclear. The DNA end favors TRBJ2-7, so the J call may be wrong. Germline CDR1 and CDR2: SQVTM and ANQGSEA. The CDR3 runs to 9 residues. The CDR3 nucleotides are TGCAGCAAAGCTGGCGAGCAGTACTTC. Protein: CSKAGEQYF.

This clone was picked up one time. This sequence joins TRBV6-1 and TRBJ2-5; D remains unclear. V dropped 2 bases and J dropped 2 bases, with 15 bases sitting between them. CDR1 and CDR2 from the germline V gene are MNHNS and SASEGT. The CDR3 is 16 amino acids. The CDR3 is CASSELIRRQQETQYF. CDR3 sequence (DNA): TGTGCCAGCAGTGAACTGATTAGGCGGCAGCAAGAGACCCAGTACTTC.